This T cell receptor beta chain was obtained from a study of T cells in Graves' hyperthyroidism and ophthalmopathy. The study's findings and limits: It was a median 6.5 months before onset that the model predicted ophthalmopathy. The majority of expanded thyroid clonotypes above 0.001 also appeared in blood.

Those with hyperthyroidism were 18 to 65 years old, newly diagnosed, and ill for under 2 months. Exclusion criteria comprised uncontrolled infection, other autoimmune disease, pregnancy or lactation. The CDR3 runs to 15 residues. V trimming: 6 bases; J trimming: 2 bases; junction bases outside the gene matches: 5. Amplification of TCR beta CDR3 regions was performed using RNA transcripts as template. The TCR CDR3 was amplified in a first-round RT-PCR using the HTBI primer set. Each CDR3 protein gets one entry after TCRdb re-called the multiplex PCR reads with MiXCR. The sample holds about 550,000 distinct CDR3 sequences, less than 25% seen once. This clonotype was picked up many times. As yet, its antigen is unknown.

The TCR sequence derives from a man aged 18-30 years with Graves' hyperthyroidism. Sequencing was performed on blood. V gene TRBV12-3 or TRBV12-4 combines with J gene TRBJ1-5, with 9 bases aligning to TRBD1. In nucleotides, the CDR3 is TGTGCCAGCAGAATGGACAGGGGAGGCAATCAGCCCCAGCATTTT. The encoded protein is CASRMDRGGNQPQHF.